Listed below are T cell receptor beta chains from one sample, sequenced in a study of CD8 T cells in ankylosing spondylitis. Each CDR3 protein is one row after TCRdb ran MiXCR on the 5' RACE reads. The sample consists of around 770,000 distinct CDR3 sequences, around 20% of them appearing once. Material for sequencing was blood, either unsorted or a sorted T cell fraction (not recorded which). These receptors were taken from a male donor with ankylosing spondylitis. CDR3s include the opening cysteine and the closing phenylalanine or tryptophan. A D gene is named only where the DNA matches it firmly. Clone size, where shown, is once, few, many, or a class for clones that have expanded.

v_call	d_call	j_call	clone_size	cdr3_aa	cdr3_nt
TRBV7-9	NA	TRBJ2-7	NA	CASSIFGDRSYEQYF	TGTGCCAGCAGCATCTTCGGGGACCGCTCCTACGAGCAGTACTTC
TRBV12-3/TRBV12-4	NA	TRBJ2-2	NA	CASSSQAGNTGELFF	TGTGCCAGCAGTTCGCAAGCGGGGAACACCGGGGAGCTGTTTTTT
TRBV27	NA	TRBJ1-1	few	CASRPNKGHQAFF	TGTGCCAGCAGACCAAACAAGGGACACCAAGCTTTCTTT
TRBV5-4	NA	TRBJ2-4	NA	CASSGEGDIQYF	TGTGCCAGCAGTGGGGAAGGAGACATTCAGTACTTC
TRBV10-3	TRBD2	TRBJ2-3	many	CATRTSGTDTQYF	TGTGCCACCAGGACTAGCGGTACAGATACGCAGTATTTT
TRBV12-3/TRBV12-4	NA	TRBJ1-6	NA	CASRKQAHYSPLHF	TGTGCCAGCAGAAAACAGGCGCACTATTCACCCCTCCACTTT
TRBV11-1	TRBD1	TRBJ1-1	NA	CASSPTGTSMNTEAFF	TGTGCCAGCAGCCCGACAGGGACCTCCATGAACACTGAAGCTTTCTTT
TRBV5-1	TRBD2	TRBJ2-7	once	CASSLIWGTSGNYEQYF	TGCGCCAGCAGCTTAATTTGGGGAACTAGCGGGAACTACGAGCAGTACTTC
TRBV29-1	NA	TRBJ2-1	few	CSAGKRDYNEQFF	TGCAGCGCCGGAAAGAGGGACTACAATGAGCAGTTCTTC
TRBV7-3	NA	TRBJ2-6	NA	CASSPLGSLSGANVLTF	TGTGCCAGCAGCCCTCTGGGCAGCCTCTCTGGGGCCAACGTCCTGACTTTC
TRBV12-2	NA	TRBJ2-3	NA	CASRSTEYTDTQYF	TGTGCAAGTCGCTCGACCGAGTACACAGATACGCAGTATTTT
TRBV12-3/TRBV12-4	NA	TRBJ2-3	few	CASSSRTVRGTDTQYF	TGTGCCAGCAGTTCACGGACTGTCCGGGGCACAGATACGCAGTATTTT
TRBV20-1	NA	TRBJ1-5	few	CSAIPGGGNQPQHF	TGCAGTGCCATACCTGGGGGGGGCAATCAGCCCCAGCATTTT
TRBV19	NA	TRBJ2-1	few	CASSKQGRTEQFF	TGTGCCAGTAGTAAACAGGGACGGACTGAGCAGTTCTTC
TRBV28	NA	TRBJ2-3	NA	CASSLGGRGITDTQYF	TGTGCCAGCAGCCTTGGGGGCCGGGGGATAACAGATACGCAGTATTTT
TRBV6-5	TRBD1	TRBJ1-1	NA	CASSYRQGGTEAFF	TGTGCCAGCAGTTACCGACAGGGTGGGACTGAAGCTTTCTTT
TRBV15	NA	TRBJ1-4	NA	CATSAHGTNNEKLFF	TGTGCCACCAGCGCTCACGGGACAAATAATGAAAAACTGTTTTTT
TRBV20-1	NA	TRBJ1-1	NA	CSARLAGRGDTEAFF	TGCAGTGCTAGACTGGCCGGCAGGGGCGACACTGAAGCTTTCTTT
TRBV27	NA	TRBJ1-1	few	CASSDWTSTEAFF	TGTGCCAGCAGTGACTGGACAAGTACTGAAGCTTTCTTT
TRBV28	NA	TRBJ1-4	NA	CASSLKALGATNEKLFF	TGTGCCAGCAGTTTGAAGGCCCTCGGGGCAACTAATGAAAAACTGTTTTTT
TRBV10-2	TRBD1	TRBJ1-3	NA	CASSERQGTKGPGNTIYF	TGCGCCAGCAGTGAAAGACAGGGAACGAAAGGCCCTGGAAACACCATATATTTT
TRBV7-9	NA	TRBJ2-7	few	CASSPQSYEQYF	TGTGCCAGCAGCCCCCAGTCCTACGAGCAGTACTTC
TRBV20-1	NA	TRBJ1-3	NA	CSAMVPGGVSGNTIYF	TGCAGTGCTATGGTCCCGGGGGGTGTGTCTGGAAACACCATATATTTT
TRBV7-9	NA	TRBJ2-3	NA	CASSLRLTPTDTQYF	TGTGCCAGCAGCTTACGACTAACGCCAACAGATACGCAGTATTTT
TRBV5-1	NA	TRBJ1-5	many	CASSLDPNQPQHF	TGCGCCAGCAGCTTGGATCCGAATCAGCCCCAGCATTTT
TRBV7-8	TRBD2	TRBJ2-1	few	CASSLVTGGTYNEQFF	TGTGCCAGCAGCTTAGTGACGGGGGGGACCTACAATGAGCAGTTCTTC
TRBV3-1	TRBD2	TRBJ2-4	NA	CASSQPSGIAKNIQYF	TGTGCCAGCAGCCAACCTAGCGGAATAGCCAAAAACATTCAGTACTTC
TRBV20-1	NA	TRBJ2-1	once	CSARDLPYSQEYNEQFF	TGCAGTGCTAGAGATCTGCCCTACAGCCAAGAATACAATGAGCAGTTCTTC
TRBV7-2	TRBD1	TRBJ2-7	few	CASSLKGGTSSYEQYF	TGTGCCAGCAGCTTAAAAGGGGGCACCTCCTCCTACGAGCAGTACTTC
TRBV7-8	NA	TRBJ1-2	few	CASSSPGGRQDYGYTF	TGTGCCAGCAGCTCCCCGGGAGGAAGGCAAGACTATGGCTACACCTTC
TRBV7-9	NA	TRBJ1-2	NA	CASSLLDTYGYTF	TGTGCCAGCAGCTTATTGGACACCTATGGCTACACCTTC
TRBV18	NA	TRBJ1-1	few	CASSLMREEAFF	TGTGCCAGCTCACTCATGCGGGAGGAAGCTTTCTTT
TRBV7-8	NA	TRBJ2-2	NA	CASSNRMAGELFF	TGTGCCAGCAGCAACCGGATGGCCGGGGAGCTGTTTTTT
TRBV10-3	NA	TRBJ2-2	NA	CAISENNSGELFF	TGTGCCATCAGCGAAAATAACTCCGGGGAGCTGTTTTTT
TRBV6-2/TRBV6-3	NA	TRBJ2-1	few	CASSYGLAFSYNEQFF	TGTGCCAGCAGTTACGGCCTAGCATTTTCCTACAATGAGCAGTTCTTC
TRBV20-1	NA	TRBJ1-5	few	CSANRGALLGNQPQHF	TGCAGTGCTAACCGGGGCGCCTTACTGGGCAATCAGCCCCAGCATTTT
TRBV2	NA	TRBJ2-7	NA	CASRYLEQYF	TGTGCCAGCAGGTATCTCGAGCAGTACTTC
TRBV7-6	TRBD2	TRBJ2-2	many	CASSLAGGRTGELFF	TGTGCCAGCAGCCTAGCGGGAGGAAGGACCGGGGAGCTGTTTTTT
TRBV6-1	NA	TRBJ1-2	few	CASSKTSGIGYTF	TGTGCCAGCAGCAAAACTTCAGGGATTGGCTACACCTTC
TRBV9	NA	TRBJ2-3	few	CASSVYGEATDTQYF	TGTGCCAGCAGCGTATACGGGGAGGCCACAGATACGCAGTATTTT
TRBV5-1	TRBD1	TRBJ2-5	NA	CASSLTGVHETQYF	TGCGCCAGCAGCTTGACAGGGGTCCATGAGACCCAGTACTTC
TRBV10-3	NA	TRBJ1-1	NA	CAISGGVTGTNTEAFF	TGTGCCATCAGTGGGGGTGTGACCGGCACGAACACTGAAGCTTTCTTT
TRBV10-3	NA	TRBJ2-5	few	CAISEGLQETQYF	TGTGCCATCAGTGAGGGCCTACAAGAGACCCAGTACTTC
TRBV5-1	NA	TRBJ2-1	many	CASSLDRASTNEQFF	TGCGCCAGCAGCCTTGACCGGGCCAGTACCAATGAGCAGTTCTTC
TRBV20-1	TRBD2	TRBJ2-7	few	CSAPLPGLTAYEQYF	TGCAGTGCCCCGCTACCGGGACTAACAGCCTACGAGCAGTACTTC
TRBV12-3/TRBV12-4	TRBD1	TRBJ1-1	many	CASSSRQGMNTEAFF	TGTGCCAGCAGTTCGCGACAGGGTATGAACACTGAAGCTTTCTTT
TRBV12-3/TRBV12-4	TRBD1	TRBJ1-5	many	CASRARQGSNQPQHF	TGTGCCAGCAGGGCACGACAGGGAAGCAATCAGCCCCAGCATTTT
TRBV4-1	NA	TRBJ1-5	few	CASSLSRQDSNQPQHF	TGCGCCAGCAGCCTTTCGAGGCAGGATAGCAATCAGCCCCAGCATTTT
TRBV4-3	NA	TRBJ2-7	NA	CASSQSVAYEQYF	TGCGCCAGCAGCCAATCGGTTGCCTACGAGCAGTACTTC
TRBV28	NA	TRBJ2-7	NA	CASSFLSLGGDTYEQYF	TGTGCCAGCAGTTTTCTCTCTCTTGGAGGGGATACCTACGAGCAGTACTTC
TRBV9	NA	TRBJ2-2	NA	CASSVVREDTGELFF	TGTGCCAGCAGCGTAGTCAGGGAGGACACCGGGGAGCTGTTTTTT
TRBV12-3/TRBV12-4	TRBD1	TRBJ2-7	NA	CASSKDRTYYEQYF	TGTGCCAGCAGTAAGGACAGGACCTACTACGAGCAGTACTTC
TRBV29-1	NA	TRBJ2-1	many	CSVLPGVNNEQFF	TGCAGCGTACTCCCTGGGGTTAACAATGAGCAGTTCTTC